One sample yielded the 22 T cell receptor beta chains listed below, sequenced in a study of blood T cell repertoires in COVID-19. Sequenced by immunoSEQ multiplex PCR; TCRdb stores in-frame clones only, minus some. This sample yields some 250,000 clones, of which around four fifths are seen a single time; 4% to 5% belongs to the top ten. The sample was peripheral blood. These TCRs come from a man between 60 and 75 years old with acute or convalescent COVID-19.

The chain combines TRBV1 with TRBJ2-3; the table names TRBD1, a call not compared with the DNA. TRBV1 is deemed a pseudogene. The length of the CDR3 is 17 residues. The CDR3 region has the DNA TGCACCAGCAGCCAAGTTCGGGGGGACAGGGTCACAGATACGCAGTATTTT. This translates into CTSSQVRGDRVTDTQYF.

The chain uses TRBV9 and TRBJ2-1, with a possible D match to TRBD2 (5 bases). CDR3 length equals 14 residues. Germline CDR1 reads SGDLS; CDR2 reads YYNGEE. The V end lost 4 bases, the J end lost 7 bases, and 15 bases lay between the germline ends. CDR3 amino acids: CASSPWTHSNEQFF. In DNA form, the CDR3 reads TGTGCCAGCAGCCCGTGGACTCATTCGAATGAGCAGTTCTTC.

The CDR3 region has the DNA TGTGCCAGCAGTTTAGGGACTGATTCACCCCTCCACTTT. It specifies CASSLGTDSPLHF. The chain uses TRBV12-3 or TRBV12-4 and TRBJ1-6; unclear D gene. V lost 1 base, J lost 8 bases, and 6 bases lay in between. CDR3 length equals 13 residues.

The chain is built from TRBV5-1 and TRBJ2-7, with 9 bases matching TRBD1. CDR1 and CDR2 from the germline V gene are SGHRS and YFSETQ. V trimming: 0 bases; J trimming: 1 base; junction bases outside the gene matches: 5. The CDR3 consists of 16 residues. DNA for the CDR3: TGCGCCAGCAGCTTGGCGGCCGGGACAGGGTCCTACGAGCAGTACTTC. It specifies CASSLAAGTGSYEQYF.

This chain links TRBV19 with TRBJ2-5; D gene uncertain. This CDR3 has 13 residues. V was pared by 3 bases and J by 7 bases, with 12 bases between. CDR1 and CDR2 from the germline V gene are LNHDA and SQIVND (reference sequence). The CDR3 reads CASSMVSRGTQYF. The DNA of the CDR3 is TGTGCCAGTAGTATGGTATCTAGAGGGACCCAGTACTTC.

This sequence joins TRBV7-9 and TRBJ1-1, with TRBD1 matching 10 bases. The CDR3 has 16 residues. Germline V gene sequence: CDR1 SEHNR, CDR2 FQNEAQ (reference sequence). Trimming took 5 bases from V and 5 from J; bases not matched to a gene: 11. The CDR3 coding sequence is TGTGCCAGCAGCCCCCGACAGGGGGCAGTAGGGACTGAAGCTTTCTTT. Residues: CASSPRQGAVGTEAFF.

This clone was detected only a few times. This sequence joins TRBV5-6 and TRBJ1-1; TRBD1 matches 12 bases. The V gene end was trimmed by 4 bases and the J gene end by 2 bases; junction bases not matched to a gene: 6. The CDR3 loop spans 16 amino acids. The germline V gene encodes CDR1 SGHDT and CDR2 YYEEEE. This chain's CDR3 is CASSPGTGGVNTEAFF. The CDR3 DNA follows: TGTGCCAGCAGCCCGGGGACAGGGGGCGTCAACACTGAAGCTTTCTTT.

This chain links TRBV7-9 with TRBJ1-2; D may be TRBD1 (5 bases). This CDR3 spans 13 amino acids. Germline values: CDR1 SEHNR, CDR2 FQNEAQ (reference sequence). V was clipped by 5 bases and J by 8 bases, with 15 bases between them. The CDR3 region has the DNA TGTGCCAGCAGCCCCTCGACCTCAGGGGGCTACACCTTC. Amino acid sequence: CASSPSTSGGYTF. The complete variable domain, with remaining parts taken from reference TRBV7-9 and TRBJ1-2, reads DTGVSQNPRHKITKRGQNVTFRCDPISEHNRLYWYRQTLGQGPEFLTYFQNEAQLEKSRLLSDRFSAERPKGSFSTLEIQRTEQGDSAMYLCASSPSTSGGYTFGSGTRLTVV.

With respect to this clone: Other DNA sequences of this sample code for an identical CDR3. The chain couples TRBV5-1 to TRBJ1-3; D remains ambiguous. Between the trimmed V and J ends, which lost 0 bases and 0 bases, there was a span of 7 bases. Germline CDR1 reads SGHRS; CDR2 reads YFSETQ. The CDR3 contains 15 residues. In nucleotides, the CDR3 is TGCGCCAGCAGCTTGGGTTCAGGCTCTGGAAACACCATATATTTT. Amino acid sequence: CASSLGSGSGNTIYF.

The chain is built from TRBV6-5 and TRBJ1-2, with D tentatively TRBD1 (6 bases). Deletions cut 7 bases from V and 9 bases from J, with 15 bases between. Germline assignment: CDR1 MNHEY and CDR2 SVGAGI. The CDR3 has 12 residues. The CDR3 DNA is TGTGCCAGCACGATATTGAGGGACAGCTACACCTTC. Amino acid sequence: CASTILRDSYTF.

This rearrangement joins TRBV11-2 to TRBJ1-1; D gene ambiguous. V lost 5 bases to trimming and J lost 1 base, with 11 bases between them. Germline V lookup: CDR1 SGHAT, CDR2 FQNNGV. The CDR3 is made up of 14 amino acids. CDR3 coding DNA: TGTGCCAGCAGCCCCCTCCGGGGGAACACTGAAGCTTTCTTT. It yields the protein CASSPLRGNTEAFF.

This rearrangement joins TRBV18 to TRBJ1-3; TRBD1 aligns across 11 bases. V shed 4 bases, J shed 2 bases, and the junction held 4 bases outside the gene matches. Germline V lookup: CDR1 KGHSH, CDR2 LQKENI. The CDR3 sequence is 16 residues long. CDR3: CASSLGTGGPGNTIYF. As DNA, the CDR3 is TGTGCCAGCTCACTTGGGACAGGGGGTCCTGGAAACACCATATATTTT.

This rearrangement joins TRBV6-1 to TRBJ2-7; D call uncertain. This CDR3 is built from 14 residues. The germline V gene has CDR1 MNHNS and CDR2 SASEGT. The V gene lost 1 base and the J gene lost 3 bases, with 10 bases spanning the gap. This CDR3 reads CASSEGSARYEQYF. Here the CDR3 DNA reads TGTGCCAGCAGTGAAGGCAGTGCCCGCTACGAGCAGTACTTC.

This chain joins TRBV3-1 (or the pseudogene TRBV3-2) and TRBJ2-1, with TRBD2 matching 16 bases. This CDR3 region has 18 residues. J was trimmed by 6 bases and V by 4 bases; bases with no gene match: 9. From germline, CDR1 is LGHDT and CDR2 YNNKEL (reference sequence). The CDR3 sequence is CASSPVGTSGRAGNEQFF. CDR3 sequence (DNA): TGTGCCAGCAGCCCAGTCGGGACTAGCGGGAGGGCCGGCAATGAGCAGTTCTTC.

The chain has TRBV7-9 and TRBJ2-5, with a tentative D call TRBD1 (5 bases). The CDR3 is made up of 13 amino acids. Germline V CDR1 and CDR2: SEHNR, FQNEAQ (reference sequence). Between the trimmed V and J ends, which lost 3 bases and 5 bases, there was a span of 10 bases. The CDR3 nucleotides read TGTGCCAGCAGCTTGGGGCAGTGGGAGACCCAGTACTTC. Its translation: CASSLGQWETQYF.

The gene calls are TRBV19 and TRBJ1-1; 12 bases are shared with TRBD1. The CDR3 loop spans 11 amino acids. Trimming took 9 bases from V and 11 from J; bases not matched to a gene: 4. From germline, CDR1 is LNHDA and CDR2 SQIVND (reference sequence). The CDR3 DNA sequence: TGTGCCAGCGGGACAGGGGGCGTCGCTTTCTTT. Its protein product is CASGTGGVAFF.

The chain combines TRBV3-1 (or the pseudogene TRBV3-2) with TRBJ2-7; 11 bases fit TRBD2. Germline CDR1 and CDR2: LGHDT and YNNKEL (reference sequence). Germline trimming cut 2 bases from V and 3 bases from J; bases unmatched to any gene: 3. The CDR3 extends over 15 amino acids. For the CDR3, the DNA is TGTGCCAGCAGCCAACCCGGGACTAGCGGCTACGAGCAGTACTTC. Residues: CASSQPGTSGYEQYF.

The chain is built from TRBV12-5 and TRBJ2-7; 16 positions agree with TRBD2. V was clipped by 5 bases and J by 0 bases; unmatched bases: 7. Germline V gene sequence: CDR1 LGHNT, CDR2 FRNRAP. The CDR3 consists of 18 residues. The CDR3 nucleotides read TGTGCTAGTGGTGGAGGGACTAGCGGGAGGGCCCCCTCCTACGAGCAGTACTTC. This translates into CASGGGTSGRAPSYEQYF.

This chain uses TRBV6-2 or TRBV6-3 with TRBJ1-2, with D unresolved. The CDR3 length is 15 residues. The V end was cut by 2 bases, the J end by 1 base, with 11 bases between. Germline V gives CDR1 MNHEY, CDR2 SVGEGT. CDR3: CASSYGPNLNYGYTF. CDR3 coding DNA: TGTGCCAGCAGTTACGGCCCCAACCTTAACTATGGCTACACCTTC.

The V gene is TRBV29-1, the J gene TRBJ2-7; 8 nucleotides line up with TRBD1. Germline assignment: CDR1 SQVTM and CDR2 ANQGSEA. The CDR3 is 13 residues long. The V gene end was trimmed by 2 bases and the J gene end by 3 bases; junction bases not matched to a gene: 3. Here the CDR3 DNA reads TGCAGCGTTGAAACGGACAGGGACTACGAGCAGTACTTC. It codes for CSVETDRDYEQYF.

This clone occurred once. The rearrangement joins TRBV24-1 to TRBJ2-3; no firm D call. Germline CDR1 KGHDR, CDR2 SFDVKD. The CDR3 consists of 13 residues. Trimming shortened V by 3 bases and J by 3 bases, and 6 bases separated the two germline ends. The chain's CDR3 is CATSDPTTDTQYF. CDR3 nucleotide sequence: TGTGCCACCAGTGATCCGACTACAGATACGCAGTATTTT.

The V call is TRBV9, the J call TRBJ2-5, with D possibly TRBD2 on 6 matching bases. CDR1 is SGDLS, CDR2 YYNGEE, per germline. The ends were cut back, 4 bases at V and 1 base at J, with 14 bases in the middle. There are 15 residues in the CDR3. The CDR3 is CASSSPGGAQETQYF. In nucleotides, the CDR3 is TGTGCCAGCAGCTCTCCTGGCGGGGCCCAAGAGACCCAGTACTTC.